The subject of this entry is one T cell receptor beta chain. This record comes from a study of cytomegalovirus exposure and HLA in healthy donors. The PCR made use of 60 Vbeta and 13 Jbeta primers. The assay was immunoSEQ multiplex PCR, and TCRdb's table has in-frame clones only and misses some. In the table there are some 140,000 clones, about 85% of which are singletons. Germline-derived CDR1 and CDR2 are LGHNA and YSLEER. This CDR3 is 15 amino acids long. Trimming removed 3 bases from V and 1 base from J, with 11 bases in between. Each donor was nominally healthy when sampled (though unrecorded immune exposures were likely).

The rearrangement links TRBV4-3 to TRBJ2-3, with D unresolved. The clonotype was recovered from a female donor in good health and CMV-seronegative. Sequencing was performed on PBMCs. Here the CDR3 reads CASSQSSRGTDTQYF. The CDR3 DNA follows: TGCGCCAGCAGCCAGTCTAGTCGGGGCACAGATACGCAGTATTTT.